This T cell receptor beta chain was profiled in a study of OX40 agonist ivuxolimab in advanced cancers. On the study more broadly: The study treated patients with ivuxolimab, an agonistic anti-OX40 (CD134) antibody. At about 82% male, the cohort had a mean age of about 60 years, ranging from about 20 to 79.

Notes on the study in general: Expanded clones were, on average, more numerous in CD8+ T cells than in CD4+. Clonal expansion by week 6 occurred in CD4+ and CD8+ blood T cells (at 0.1 to 3.0 mg/kg).

About this clone: What it binds is not known.

TCRdb keeps only in-frame clones here, not all; method: immunoSEQ multiplex PCR. The sample shows about 58,000 clones, about 82% of them seen only once. This receptor was obtained from an adult with an advanced solid tumor such as melanoma, head and neck, liver or kidney cancer. Sequencing used CD4+ or CD8+ T cells sorted from blood, obtained in a trial of the OX40 agonist ivuxolimab.

The chain's CDR3 is CASSEGQHSNQPQHF. The CDR3 region has the DNA TGTGCCAGCAGTGAAGGACAGCATAGCAATCAGCCCCAGCATTTT. The rearrangement links TRBV2 to TRBJ1-5; TRBD1 is a possible D gene (5 bases). Germline V CDR1 and CDR2: SNHLY, FYNNEI. The CDR3 loop spans 15 amino acids. Trimming took 1 base from V and 0 from J, leaving 7 bases between them.